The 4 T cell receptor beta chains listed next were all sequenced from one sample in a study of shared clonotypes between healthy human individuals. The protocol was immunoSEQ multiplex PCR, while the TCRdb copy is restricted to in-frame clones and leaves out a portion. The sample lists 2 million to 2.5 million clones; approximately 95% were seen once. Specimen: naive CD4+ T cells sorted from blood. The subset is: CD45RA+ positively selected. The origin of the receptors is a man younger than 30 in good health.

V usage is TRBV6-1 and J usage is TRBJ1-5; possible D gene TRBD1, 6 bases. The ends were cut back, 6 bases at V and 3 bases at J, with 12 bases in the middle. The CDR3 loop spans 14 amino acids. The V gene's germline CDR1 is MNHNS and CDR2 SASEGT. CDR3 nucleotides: TGTGCCAGCAGCTTATCGGGGGCCAATCAGCCCCAGCATTTT. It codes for CASSLSGANQPQHF.

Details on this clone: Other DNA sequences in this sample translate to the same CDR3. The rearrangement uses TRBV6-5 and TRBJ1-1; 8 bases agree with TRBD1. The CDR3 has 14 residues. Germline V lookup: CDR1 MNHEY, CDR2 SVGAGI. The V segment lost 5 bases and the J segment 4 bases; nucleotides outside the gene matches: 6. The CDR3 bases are TGTGCCAGCAGTCCCACAGGGGGGAGCACTGAAGCTTTCTTT. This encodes CASSPTGGSTEAFF.

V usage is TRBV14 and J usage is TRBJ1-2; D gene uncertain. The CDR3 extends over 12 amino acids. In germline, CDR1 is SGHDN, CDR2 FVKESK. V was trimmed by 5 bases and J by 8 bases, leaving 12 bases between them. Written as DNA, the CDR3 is TGTGCCAGCAGCTGGACTCCGGGAGGCTACACCTTC. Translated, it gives CASSWTPGGYTF.

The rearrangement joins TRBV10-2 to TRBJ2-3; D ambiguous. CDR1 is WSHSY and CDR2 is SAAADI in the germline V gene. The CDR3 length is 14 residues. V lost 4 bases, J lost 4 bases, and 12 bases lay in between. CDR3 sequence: CASSAPARADTQYF. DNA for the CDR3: TGCGCCAGCAGTGCTCCAGCTAGGGCAGATACGCAGTATTTT.